This T cell receptor (beta chain) was recovered during a study of vaccination and CD4 T cells after COVID-19. Study as a whole: Two Hispanic individuals were among six male and four female convalescent patients. Cultures that served as controls received a CEFX pool, an HIV-1 Nef pool, or no peptide. Everyone enrolled got two doses of BNT162b2 or mRNA-1273 vaccine.

Scientists ran DNA taken from cultured CD4+ T cells through the Oncomine TCR Beta short-read assay for sequencing. TCRdb passed the PCR reads through MiXCR, listing each CDR3 protein once. Among about 10,000 distinct CDR3 sequences listed, 45% to 60% were seen once. Regarding treatment: roughly 10-day PBMC culture with coronavirus spike peptide pools or control peptides (ViraFEST assay). This clonotype was observed a handful of times. Its antigen remains unidentified. From germline, CDR1 is MNHEY and CDR2 SMNVEV (reference sequence). This CDR3 has 15 residues. V dropped 5 bases and J dropped 7 bases, with 20 bases sitting between them.

Sequencing used CD4+ T cells from blood, cultured in vitro. This clonotype was sampled from a human donor who had recovered from COVID-19. This chain links TRBV27 with TRBJ1-2, with D perhaps matching TRBD1 (6 bases). The CDR3 loop reads CASSPRYDRLSGYTF. DNA for the CDR3: TGTGCCAGCAGTCCACGGTACGACAGGTTAAGTGGCTACACCTTC.